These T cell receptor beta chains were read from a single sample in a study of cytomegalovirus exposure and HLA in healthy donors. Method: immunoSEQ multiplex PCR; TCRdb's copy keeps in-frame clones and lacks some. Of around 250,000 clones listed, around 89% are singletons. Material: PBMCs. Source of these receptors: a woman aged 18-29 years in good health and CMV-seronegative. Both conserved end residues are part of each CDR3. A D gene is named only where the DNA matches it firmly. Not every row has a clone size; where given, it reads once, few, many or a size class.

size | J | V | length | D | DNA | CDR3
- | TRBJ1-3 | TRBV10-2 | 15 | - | TGCGCCAGCACCCCAGGGGCAGACTCTGGAAACACCATATATTTT | CASTPGADSGNTIYF
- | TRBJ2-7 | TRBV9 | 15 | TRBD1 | TGTGCCAGCAGCGTTGCAGGGGGAGCGAGCTACGAGCAGTACTTC | CASSVAGGASYEQYF
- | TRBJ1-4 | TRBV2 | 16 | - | TGTGCCAGCAGTGAGGGGAGAATTTCAACTAATGAAAAACTGTTTTTT | CASSEGRISTNEKLFF
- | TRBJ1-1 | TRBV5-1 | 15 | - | TGCGCCAGCCGCTGGACTGGCCCGAGGAACACTGAAGCTTTCTTT | CASRWTGPRNTEAFF
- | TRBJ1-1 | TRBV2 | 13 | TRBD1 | TGTGCCAGCAGAAGGACAGGGAAGGAAGAAGCTTTCTTT | CASRRTGKEEAFF
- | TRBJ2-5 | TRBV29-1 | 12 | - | TGCAGCGTTGAACAAGGGAGAGAGACCCAGTACTTC | CSVEQGRETQYF
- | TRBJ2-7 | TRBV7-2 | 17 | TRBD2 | TGTGCCAGCAGCTTAGGGACTAGCGGGGGCCCCTTCTCCGAGCAGTACTTC | CASSLGTSGGPFSEQYF
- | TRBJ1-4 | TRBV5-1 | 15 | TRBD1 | TGCGCCAGCAGCTTGGGACAGGGGGTAGGAGAAAAACTGTTTTTT | CASSLGQGVGEKLFF
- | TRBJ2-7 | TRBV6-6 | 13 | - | TGTGCCAGCGTATCGACTAGTACCTACGAGCAGTACTTC | CASVSTSTYEQYF
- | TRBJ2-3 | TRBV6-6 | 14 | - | TGTGCCAGCAGTAACACCCTGCGGGCAGATACGCAGTATTTT | CASSNTLRADTQYF
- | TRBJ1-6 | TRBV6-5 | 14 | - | TGTGCCAGCACCTACCGGACAGTCAATTCACCCCTCCACTTT | CASTYRTVNSPLHF
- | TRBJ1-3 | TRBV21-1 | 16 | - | TGTGCCAGCAGTTTAGGATCGTCGGGCTCTGGAAACACCATATATTTT | CASSLGSSGSGNTIYF
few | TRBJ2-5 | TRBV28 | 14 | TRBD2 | TGTGCCAGCAGTTTAAAGGCGGGGGGGAGAGTCCAGTACTTC | CASSLKAGGRVQYF
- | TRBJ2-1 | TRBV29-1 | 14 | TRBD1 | TGCAGCGTTCAGAGACAGGGCCACTACAATGAGCAGTTCTTC | CSVQRQGHYNEQFF
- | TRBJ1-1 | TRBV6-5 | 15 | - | TGTGCCAGCAGTTACAAGGGGGTGGTTAACACTGAAGCTTTCTTT | CASSYKGVVNTEAFF
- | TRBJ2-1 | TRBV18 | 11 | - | TGTGCCAGCTCACCTTCCTATGAGCAGTTCTTC | CASSPSYEQFF
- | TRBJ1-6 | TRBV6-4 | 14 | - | TGTGCCAGCAGTGAAGGGGGAGATAATTCACCCCTCCACTTT | CASSEGGDNSPLHF
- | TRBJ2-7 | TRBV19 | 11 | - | TGTGCCAGTAGGGAGGACTACGAGCAGTACTTC | CASREDYEQYF
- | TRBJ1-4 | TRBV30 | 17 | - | TGTGCCTGGAGCGCAAACCCCCTTCGGGGGGTTAATGAAAAACTGTTTTTT | CAWSANPLRGVNEKLFF
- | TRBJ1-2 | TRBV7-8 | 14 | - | TGTGCCAGCAGCGGCCCTGGCGGCCCCATTCGCTACACCTTC | CASSGPGGPIRYTF
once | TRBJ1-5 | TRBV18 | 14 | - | TGTGCCAGCTCATCCGGGAATAGCAATCAGCCCCAGCATTTT | CASSSGNSNQPQHF
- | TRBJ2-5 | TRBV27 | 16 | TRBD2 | TGTGCCAGCAGTGAACGACTAGCGGGGGGGCAAGAGACCCAGTACTTC | CASSERLAGGQETQYF
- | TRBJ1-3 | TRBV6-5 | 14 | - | TGTGCCAGCAGTCCACAGGTGACTGGAAACACCATATATTTT | CASSPQVTGNTIYF
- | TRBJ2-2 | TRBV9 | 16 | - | TGTGCCAGCAGCACAAGGGACACACGGAACACCGGGGAGCTGTTTTTT | CASSTRDTRNTGELFF
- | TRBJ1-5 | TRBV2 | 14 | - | TGTGCCAGCAGTCTGAGTGATAGCAATCAGCCCCAGCATTTT | CASSLSDSNQPQHF
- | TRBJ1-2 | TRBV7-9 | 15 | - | TGTGCCAGCAGCTTAATCCCGGGTTTCGACTATGGCTACACCTTC | CASSLIPGFDYGYTF
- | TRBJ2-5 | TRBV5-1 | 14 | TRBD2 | TGCGCCAGCAGCCTAGCGGGGGCGGGGGAGACCCAGTACTTC | CASSLAGAGETQYF
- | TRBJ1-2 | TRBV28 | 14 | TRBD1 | TGTGCCAGCGCAGACAGGGGGCGCGACTATGGCTACACCTTC | CASADRGRDYGYTF
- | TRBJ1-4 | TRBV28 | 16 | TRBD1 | TGTGCCAGCAGTTTATACAGGGGGCAGGCTAATGAAAAACTGTTTTTT | CASSLYRGQANEKLFF
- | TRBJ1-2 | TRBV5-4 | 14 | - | TGTGCCAGCAGCTCGGAAGAGGTTTCCTATGGCTACACCTTC | CASSSEEVSYGYTF
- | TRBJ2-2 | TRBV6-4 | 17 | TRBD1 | TGTGCCAGCAGCGCCTGGACAGGGGGCGTCGGCACCGGGGAGCTGTTTTTT | CASSAWTGGVGTGELFF
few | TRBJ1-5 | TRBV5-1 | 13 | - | TGCGCCAGCAGCCCGGGTCAGGGACAGCCCCAGCATTTT | CASSPGQGQPQHF
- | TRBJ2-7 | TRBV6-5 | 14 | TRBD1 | TGTGCCAGCAGTTACCACGACAGGGATTACGAGCAGTACTTC | CASSYHDRDYEQYF
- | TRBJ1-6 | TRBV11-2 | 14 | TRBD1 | TGTGCCAGCAGCAGGGGACAGTATAATTCACCCCTCCACTTT | CASSRGQYNSPLHF
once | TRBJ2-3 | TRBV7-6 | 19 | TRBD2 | TGTGCCAGCAGCTTGGTTAGGACTAGGACCTCCGCTAGCACAGATACGCAGTATTTT | CASSLVRTRTSASTDTQYF
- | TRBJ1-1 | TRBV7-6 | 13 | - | TGTGCCAGCAGCTTAGAGCGAGGTGATGAAGCTTTCTTT | CASSLERGDEAFF
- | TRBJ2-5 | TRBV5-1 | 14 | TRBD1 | TGCGCCAGCAGCTCACAGGGGAGAGAGGAGACCCAGTACTTC | CASSSQGREETQYF
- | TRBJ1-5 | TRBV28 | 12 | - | TGTGCCAGCAGGGCTCCCGATCAGCCCCAGCATTTT | CASRAPDQPQHF
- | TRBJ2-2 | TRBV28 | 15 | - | TGTGCCAGCAGTTTATTACAGTCGAACACCGGGGAGCTGTTTTTT | CASSLLQSNTGELFF
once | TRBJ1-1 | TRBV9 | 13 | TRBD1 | TGTGCCAGCAGCGGGGACAGGGACACTGAAGCTTTCTTT | CASSGDRDTEAFF